The 8 T cell receptor beta chains in this list originate from one sample, sequenced in a study of T cell repertoires in cytomegalovirus infection (dated by TCRdb to 2018 to 2020). The sample was run on an Illumina HiSeq 1500. Using fastp at Q25 and MiXCR, TCRdb reprocessed the public reads and kept productive beta chains. Rows matching on CDR3 protein sequence are summarized as one entry with the most common DNA and genes. This sample has some 240,000 distinct CDR3 sequences in its table, and approximately 17% of those were observed once. The ten largest clonotypes hold less than 60% of the sample. Input material: CD8+ T cells from PBMCs. These receptors originate from a human donor in good health (CMV status not recorded). Some clones in this sample may be carry-over from other donors' samples.

This clonotype was picked up a small number of times. The rearrangement links TRBV7-6 to TRBJ2-6; TRBD1 agrees at 9 bases. CDR3 length equals 16 residues. The germline V gene encodes CDR1 SGHVS and CDR2 FNYEAQ. V lost 5 bases, J lost 4 bases, and 6 bases stayed unmatched. The CDR3: CASSHGTGNGANVLTF. Written as DNA, the CDR3 is TGTGCCAGCAGCCACGGGACAGGGAACGGGGCCAACGTCCTGACTTTC.

This clonotype was found a few times. This chain uses TRBV28 with TRBJ2-7, with 10 bases identical to TRBD1. Germline-derived CDR1 and CDR2 are MDHEN and SYDVKM. V dropped 9 bases and J dropped 2; count of bases not matched to a gene: 16. CDR3 length: 17 residues. Written as DNA, the CDR3 is TGTGCCAGTTCTAATGGGGTCCGGACAGGGGGTCCCTACGAGCAGTACTTC. Its protein is CASSNGVRTGGPYEQYF.

The chain is built from TRBV19 and TRBJ2-1, with TRBD1 matching 8 bases. In germline, CDR1 is LNHDA, CDR2 SQIVND (reference sequence). V dropped 5 bases and J dropped 12; count of bases not matched to a gene: 9. The CDR3 totals 13 residues. CDR3 sequence (DNA): TGTGCCAGTAGTGAAGACAGGGGATTGTGGCAGTTCTTC. It encodes CASSEDRGLWQFF.

The chain carries TRBV7-3 and TRBJ2-3; D possibly matches TRBD1 or TRBD2 (5 bases each). The length of the CDR3 is 15 residues. Trimming pared 0 bases from V and 2 bases from J, leaving 9 bases between. Germline CDR1 SGHTA, CDR2 FQGTGA. As DNA, the CDR3 is TGTGCCAGCAGCTTAACTGGGGGACCCACAGATACGCAGTATTTT. It is translated as CASSLTGGPTDTQYF.

This clonotype was recorded at least ten times. The chain combines TRBV5-4 with TRBJ2-7; no clear D gene. The V and J ends lost 2 bases and 6 bases respectively, with 12 bases between them. Germline-derived CDR1 and CDR2 are SGHNT and YYREEE (reference sequence). This CDR3 comprises 13 residues. CDR3 region: CASSLYPSSEQYF. In DNA, the CDR3 is TGTGCCAGCAGCTTATACCCCTCGAGCGAGCAGTACTTC.

This chain uses TRBV6-2 or TRBV6-3 with TRBJ2-7; 8 bases line up with TRBD1. The V segment lost 2 bases and the J segment 5 bases; nucleotides outside the gene matches: 8. This CDR3 comprises 15 residues. Germline V gives CDR1 MNHEY, CDR2 SVGEGT. This chain's CDR3 is CASSYRTGSPHEQYF. In nucleotides, the CDR3 is TGTGCCAGCAGTTACCGGACAGGGTCCCCCCACGAGCAGTACTTC.

A remark on this clonotype: This sequence may be a read error, since a much larger clone differs from it by one base. The chain employs TRBV7-8 and TRBJ2-3; D is ambiguous. The V end was cut by 1 base, the J end by 13 bases, with 18 bases between. Germline CDR1 is SGHVS and CDR2 is FQNEAQ. The CDR3 has 14 residues. The CDR3 bases are TGTGCCAGCAGCTTAGACCTACGTCCCCGGACGAAGTATTTT. This codes for CASSLDLRPRTKYF.

The gene calls are TRBV15 and TRBJ1-2; perhaps TRBD1 as D (6 bases). The CDR3 extends over 15 amino acids. V lost 1 base, J lost 0 bases, and 9 bases lay in between. In germline, CDR1 is LNHNV, CDR2 YYDKDF (reference sequence). The CDR3 is CATSRGQAANYGYTF. The DNA for the CDR3 is TGTGCCACCAGCAGAGGACAGGCAGCTAACTATGGCTACACCTTC.